This passage covers 7 T cell receptor beta chains from one sample sequenced in a study of control samples from healthy donors and cancer patients. Generated by immunoSEQ multiplex PCR, the TCRdb table keeps only in-frame clones and is missing some. The repertoire holds approximately 87,000 clones, with around 92% as singletons. Sequenced sample: blood. The receptor source for this set is a man aged 50 to 60 in good health.

The rearrangement joins TRBV5-1 to TRBJ1-3; a possible D gene is TRBD1 (5 bases). The CDR3 covers 16 residues. The V and J ends lost 2 bases and 2 bases respectively, with 14 bases between them. Germline V gene data show CDR1 as SGHRS and CDR2 as YFSETQ. CDR3 loop: CASSLTGSSAGNTIYF. CDR3 in DNA: TGCGCCAGCAGCTTAACAGGTTCCTCGGCTGGAAACACCATATATTTT.

This rearrangement joins TRBV6-2 or TRBV6-3 to TRBJ2-3; D possibly corresponds to TRBD1 (5 bases). Deletions cut 4 bases from V and 6 bases from J, with 14 bases between. The CDR3 totals 14 residues. CDR1 and CDR2 from the germline V gene are MNHEY and SVGEGT. The CDR3 nucleotides are TGTGCCAGCAGTTTGCGGACACCTCGGGATACGCAGTATTTT. Residues: CASSLRTPRDTQYF.

The J gene is TRBJ2-3, the V gene TRBV29-1, with 8 bases aligning to TRBD1. V trimming: 6 bases; J trimming: 1 base; junction bases outside the gene matches: 6. This CDR3 is built from 14 residues. Germline V lookup: CDR1 SQVTM, CDR2 ANQGSEA. Here the CDR3 reads CSVVPGQGTDTQYF. In DNA, the CDR3 is TGCAGCGTCGTCCCGGGACAGGGCACAGATACGCAGTATTTT.

This clone showed up just once. V gene TRBV5-6 combines with J gene TRBJ1-1; D possibly corresponds to TRBD1 (5 bases). Deletions cut 0 bases from V and 5 bases from J, with 8 bases between. The germline CDR1 and CDR2 sequences are SGHDT and YYEEEE. This CDR3 contains 13 residues. CDR3 residues: CASSLGQWTEAFF. The CDR3 nucleotides are TGTGCCAGCAGCTTGGGACAGTGGACTGAAGCTTTCTTT.

This chain uses TRBV18 with TRBJ2-1; tentatively, D is TRBD1 (6 bases). The CDR3 totals 15 residues. Germline loops: CDR1 KGHSH, CDR2 LQKENI. Deletions cut 0 bases from V and 7 bases from J, with 13 bases between. The CDR3 loop reads CASSPPTPRGNEQFF. The CDR3 DNA is TGTGCCAGCTCACCACCGACACCCAGGGGAAATGAGCAGTTCTTC.

V is TRBV7-2 and J is TRBJ2-1; D remains ambiguous. CDR3 length: 12 residues. CDR1 and CDR2 (germline): SGHTA, FQGNSA. Trimming cost V 1 base and J 12 bases, with 10 bases left between them. In DNA form, the CDR3 reads TGTGCCAGCAGCTTAGTGGGTGGTGGGCAGTTCTTC. Protein product: CASSLVGGGQFF.

This chain joins TRBV11-2 and TRBJ2-5; possible D gene TRBD2, 7 bases. The CDR3 loop spans 16 amino acids. The germline V gene has CDR1 SGHAT and CDR2 FQNNGV. Trimming left V 4 bases short and J 5 bases short, with 20 bases between. CDR3 region: CASSSVKAGRGETQYF. CDR3 DNA: TGTGCCAGCAGCTCAGTAAAAGCGGGGAGGGGGGAGACCCAGTACTTC.